This T cell receptor (beta chain) was found in a study of OX40 agonist ivuxolimab in advanced cancers. Method: immunoSEQ multiplex PCR; TCRdb's copy keeps in-frame clones and lacks some. This table has tens of thousands of clones, approximately 90% appearing once. V lost 5 bases and J lost 0, with 10 bases in between. The CDR3 covers 14 residues. Germline CDR1 SGHAT, CDR2 FQNNGV. Points from the study as a whole: Blood T cells, both CD4+ and CD8+, expanded clonally by week 6 at 0.1 to 3.0 mg/kg.

Comments on this clone: As yet, its antigen is unknown.

The TCR was taken from an adult with an advanced solid tumor such as melanoma, head and neck, liver or kidney cancer. This rearrangement joins TRBV11-2 to TRBJ1-1, with D possibly TRBD1 on 5 matching bases. Sequences were derived from CD4+ or CD8+ T cells sorted from blood, sampled in a trial of the OX40 agonist ivuxolimab. CDR3 in amino acids: CASSLRDMNTEAFF. The CDR3 DNA reads TGTGCCAGCAGCCTCAGGGATATGAACACTGAAGCTTTCTTT.